The rows below give T cell receptor beta chains drawn from one sample of a study of blood T cell repertoires in COVID-19. Assay: immunoSEQ multiplex PCR; the TCRdb copy retains only in-frame clones and omits some. This sample has around 270,000 clones, with about 89% found just once. Sequenced: peripheral blood. The receptors stem from a man in his forties or fifties with acute or convalescent COVID-19. The CDR3 runs from the conserved cysteine through the conserved F or W. A D gene is named only where the DNA matches it firmly. Size is stated for part of the rows, as once, few or many counts, or as a class when the clone is expanded.

.	TRBV2	.	TRBJ2-3	TGTGCCAGCAGTAGGAGGACCTTAATCACAGATACGCAGTATTTT	CASSRRTLITDTQYF
once	TRBV11-2	TRBD1	TRBJ2-7	TGTGCCAGCAGCCTCCTGACAGGGGGATACGAGCAGTACTTC	CASSLLTGGYEQYF
.	TRBV7-6	.	TRBJ2-2	TGTGCCAGCAGCCCAACTGTACCGGGATCGTACATCACCGGGGAGCTGTTTTTT	CASSPTVPGSYITGELFF
.	TRBV3-1/TRBV3-2	TRBD1	TRBJ2-7	TGTGCCAGCAGCCTTGTACCGGGACAGGGGGCGGAACCCTACGAGCAGTACTTC	CASSLVPGQGAEPYEQYF
.	TRBV4-2	TRBD2	TRBJ2-1	TGTGCCAGCAGCCGGAGCGGGGGGGCCAACAATGAGCAGTTCTTC	CASSRSGGANNEQFF
.	TRBV11-2	TRBD1	TRBJ1-1	TGTGCCAGCAGCCGGACAGGCGGGGACACTGAAGCTTTCTTT	CASSRTGGDTEAFF
.	TRBV6-6	.	TRBJ2-7	TGTGCCAGCAGTGACAAAGCCTACGAGCAGTACTTC	CASSDKAYEQYF
.	TRBV7-2	TRBD1	TRBJ1-5	TGTGCCAGCAGCCTTGCGACAGGGGCGCAAGTTCAGCCCCAGCATTTT	CASSLATGAQVQPQHF
.	TRBV6-5	TRBD1	TRBJ2-2	TGTGCCAGCAGGGGACAGTACACCGGGGAGCTGTTTTTT	CASRGQYTGELFF
.	TRBV5-6	.	TRBJ1-1	TGTGCCAGCAGCTTGGGGAGCGCGGCTTTCTTT	CASSLGSAAFF
.	TRBV5-6	.	TRBJ2-1	TGTGCCAGCAGCAGTTTGGCCGTCAATGAGCAGTTCTTC	CASSSLAVNEQFF
few	TRBV5-1	.	TRBJ1-1	TGCGCCAGCAGCCCAGATTCTTACACTGAAGCTTTCTTT	CASSPDSYTEAFF
.	TRBV6-6	TRBD1	TRBJ1-5	TGTGCCAGCAGTTGGGGACAGGGTGTCTCCCCCCAGCATTTT	CASSWGQGVSPQHF
.	TRBV5-1	TRBD1	TRBJ1-1	TGCGCCAGCAGCCAACAGGGGCCGAACACTGAAGCTTTCTTT	CASSQQGPNTEAFF
.	TRBV6-5	.	TRBJ2-1	TGTGCCAGCAGTCTAACAGGTTTCTCCTACAATGAGCAGTTCTTC	CASSLTGFSYNEQFF
.	TRBV5-1	TRBD1	TRBJ1-1	TGCGCCAGTAGAGACCCGGGACAGCAAGGTGGTGTAGTAGCTTTCTTT	CASRDPGQQGGVVAFF
.	TRBV7-8	TRBD2	TRBJ2-1	TGTGCCAGCAGCTTTGCTAGCGGGGGCTACAATGAGCAGTTCTTC	CASSFASGGYNEQFF
.	TRBV6-5	TRBD2	TRBJ2-1	TGTGCCAGCAGTTACGCGGGGGGGCCGTACGATGAGCAGTTCTTC	CASSYAGGPYDEQFF
few	TRBV20-1	.	TRBJ1-1	TGCAGTGCTAAACCAGGGGTAGTAGCTTTCTTT	CSAKPGVVAFF
.	TRBV6-5	.	TRBJ1-1	TGTGCCAGCGGAATGGGCCCTAACACTGAAGCTTTCTTT	CASGMGPNTEAFF
.	TRBV3-1/TRBV3-2	.	TRBJ2-1	TGTGCCAGCAGCCAACTTCCCGGGGGCTCCTACAATGAGCAGTTCTTC	CASSQLPGGSYNEQFF
.	TRBV12-3/TRBV12-4	.	TRBJ1-2	TGTGCCAGCAGTAGAGGCTCGAACTATGGCTACACCTTC	CASSRGSNYGYTF